This T cell receptor beta chain was found in a study of OX40 agonist ivuxolimab in advanced cancers. Overall study results and limits: Compared with CD4+, CD8+ T cells on average had more expanded clones.

Germline lookup yields CDR1 LNHDA and CDR2 SQIVND (reference sequence). The V and J ends lost 4 bases and 6 bases, in that order; junction bases with no gene match: 12. The CDR3 contains 16 residues. Regarding this clone: Its antigen is currently unknown.

TCRdb's copy holds only in-frame clones and misses some; the assay was immunoSEQ multiplex PCR. The sample holds about 83,000 clones, around nine tenths seen once. The input for sequencing was CD4+ or CD8+ T cells sorted from blood, taken in a trial of the OX40 agonist ivuxolimab. The genes are TRBV19 and TRBJ2-7, with 10 bases aligning to TRBD1. The clonotype originates from an adult with an advanced solid tumor such as melanoma, head and neck, liver or kidney cancer. CDR3 coding DNA: TGTGCCAGTAGTACCCGACAGGGGGCCGGGGTTGGCGAGCAGTACTTC. It yields the protein CASSTRQGAGVGEQYF. Based on the CDR3 plus reference TRBV19 and TRBJ2-7, the full variable domain is DGGITQSPKYLFRKEGQNVTLSCEQNLNHDAMYWYRQDPGQGLRLIYYSQIVNDFQKGDIAEGYSVSREKKESFPLTVTSAQKNPTAFYLCASSTRQGAGVGEQYFGPGTRLTVT.